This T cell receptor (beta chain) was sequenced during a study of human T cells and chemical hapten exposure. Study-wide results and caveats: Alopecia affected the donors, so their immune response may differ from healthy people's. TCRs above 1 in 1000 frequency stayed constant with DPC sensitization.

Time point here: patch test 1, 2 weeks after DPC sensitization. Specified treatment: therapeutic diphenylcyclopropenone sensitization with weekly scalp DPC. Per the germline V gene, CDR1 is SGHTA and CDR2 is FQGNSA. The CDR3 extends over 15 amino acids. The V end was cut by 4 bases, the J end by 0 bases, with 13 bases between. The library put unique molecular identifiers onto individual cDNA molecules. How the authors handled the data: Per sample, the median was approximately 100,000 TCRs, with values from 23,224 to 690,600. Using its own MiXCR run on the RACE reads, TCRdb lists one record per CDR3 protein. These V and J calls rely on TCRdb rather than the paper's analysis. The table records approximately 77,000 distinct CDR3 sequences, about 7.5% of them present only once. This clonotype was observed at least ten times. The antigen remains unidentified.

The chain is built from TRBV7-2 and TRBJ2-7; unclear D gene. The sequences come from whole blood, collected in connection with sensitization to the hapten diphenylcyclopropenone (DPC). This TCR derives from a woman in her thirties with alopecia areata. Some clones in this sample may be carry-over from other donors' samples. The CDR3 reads CASSSEDKNSYEQYF. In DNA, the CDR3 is TGTGCCAGCAGCTCAGAAGACAAGAACTCCTACGAGCAGTACTTC.